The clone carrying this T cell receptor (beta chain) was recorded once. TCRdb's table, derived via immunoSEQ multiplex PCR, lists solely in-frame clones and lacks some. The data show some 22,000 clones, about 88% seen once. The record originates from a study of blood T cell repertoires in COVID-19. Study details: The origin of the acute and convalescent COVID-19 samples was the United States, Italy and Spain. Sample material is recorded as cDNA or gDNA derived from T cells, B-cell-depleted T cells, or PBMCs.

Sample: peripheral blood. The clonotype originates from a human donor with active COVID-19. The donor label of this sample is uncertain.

The CDR3 coding sequence is TGTGCCAGCAGCCAAATAAGTCGCAGCGGCCAAGAGACCCAGTACTTC. It specifies CASSQISRSGQETQYF. The V and J genes are TRBV4-2 and TRBJ2-5; a possible D gene is TRBD2 (5 bases). Germline loops: CDR1 LGHNA, CDR2 YNFKEQ. The CDR3 runs to 16 residues. The germline V and J ends were trimmed by 2 bases and 1 base, with 14 bases remaining between them.